This entry concerns a single T cell receptor (beta chain). Its specificity is unknown. Method: immunoSEQ multiplex PCR; TCRdb's copy keeps in-frame clones and lacks some. The sample comprises about 50,000 clones, 89% of which are singletons, and 10% to 15% rests with the top ten. The data were taken from a study of CD4+ T cells in melanoma. The study, taken as a whole, reports: Diverse differentiation states were reported for melanoma neoantigen-specific CD4+ T cells. CD8+ T cell, macrophage and B cell function reportedly correlated with neoantigen-specific CD4+ T cells.

The CDR3 length is 14 residues. CDR1 LGHNA and CDR2 YSLEER come from the germline V gene. Trimming at V came to 4 bases and at J to 4 bases, leaving 6 bases not matched to a gene. The V call is TRBV4-3, the J call TRBJ1-2, with 7 bases matching TRBD1. The sequence was obtained from a human donor with melanoma. Sequencing was performed on peripheral blood. The CDR3 is CASSPSTGPYGYTF. The DNA for the CDR3 is TGCGCCAGCAGCCCCTCGACAGGGCCCTATGGCTACACCTTC.